This T cell receptor beta chain was sequenced in a study of cytomegalovirus exposure and HLA in healthy donors. About this clone: Its antigen is unknown.

General study findings and limits: Presence/absence analyses took donor sequencing depth as roughly uniform. TCR beta chain V- and J-gene trimming was linked, in a later analysis, to a missense variant in DCLRE1C. Some segments of the V type, notably TRBV6-2 and TRBV6-3, were excluded as indistinguishable.

The J segment lost 3 bases and the V segment lost 1 base, leaving 12 bases of the junction unmatched. Germline assignment: CDR1 SGHRS and CDR2 YFSETQ. The CDR3 consists of 17 residues. A multiplex PCR was run with 60 Vbeta primers and 13 Jbeta primers. Here immunoSEQ multiplex PCR was the method, and the copy in TCRdb shows in-frame clones only, minus some. This table holds some 40,000 clones, roughly 64% found once. The sample was PBMCs. The source is a man aged 60 to 75 in good health and CMV-seropositive. The rearrangement joins TRBV5-1 to TRBJ2-7; TRBD2 aligns across 8 bases. The CDR3 is CASSLWTTSGGLYEQYF. CDR3 coding DNA: TGCGCCAGCAGCTTGTGGACTACTAGCGGAGGACTCTACGAGCAGTACTTC.